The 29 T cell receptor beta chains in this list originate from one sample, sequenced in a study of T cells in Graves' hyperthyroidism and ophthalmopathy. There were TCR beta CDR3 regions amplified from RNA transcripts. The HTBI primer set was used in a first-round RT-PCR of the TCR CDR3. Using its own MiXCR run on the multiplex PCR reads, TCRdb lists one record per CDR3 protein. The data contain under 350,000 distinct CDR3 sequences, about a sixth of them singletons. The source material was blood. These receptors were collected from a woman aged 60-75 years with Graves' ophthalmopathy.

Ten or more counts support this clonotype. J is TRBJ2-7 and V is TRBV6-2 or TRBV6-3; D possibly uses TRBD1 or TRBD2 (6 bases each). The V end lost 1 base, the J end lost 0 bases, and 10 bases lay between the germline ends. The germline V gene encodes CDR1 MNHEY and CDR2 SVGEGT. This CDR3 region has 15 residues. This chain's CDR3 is CASSYFGGSSYEQYF. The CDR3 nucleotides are TGTGCCAGCAGTTACTTCGGGGGCAGCTCCTACGAGCAGTACTTC.

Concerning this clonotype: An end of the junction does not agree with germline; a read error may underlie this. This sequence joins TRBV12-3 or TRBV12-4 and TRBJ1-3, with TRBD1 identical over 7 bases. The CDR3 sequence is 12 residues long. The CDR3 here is CASSFPGRGNHF. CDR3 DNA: TGTGCCAGCAGTTTTCCGGGCAGGGGGAATCATTTT.

Here the CDR3 DNA reads TGTGCCAGCAGTTACCGGGCCCTACTAGCGGATCTGGTAGAGACCCAGTACTTC. Protein: CASSYRALLADLVETQYF. The chain has TRBV12-3 or TRBV12-4 and TRBJ2-5; 8 bases agree with TRBD2. With V trimmed by 4 bases and J by 4 bases, 17 bases remained unmatched. The CDR3 is 18 residues long.

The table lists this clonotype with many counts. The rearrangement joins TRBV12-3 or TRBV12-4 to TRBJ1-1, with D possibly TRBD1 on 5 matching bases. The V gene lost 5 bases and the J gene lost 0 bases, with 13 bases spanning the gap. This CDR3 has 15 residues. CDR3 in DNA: TGTGCCAGCAGTGATGACGACAGACTGAACACTGAAGCTTTCTTT. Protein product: CASSDDDRLNTEAFF.

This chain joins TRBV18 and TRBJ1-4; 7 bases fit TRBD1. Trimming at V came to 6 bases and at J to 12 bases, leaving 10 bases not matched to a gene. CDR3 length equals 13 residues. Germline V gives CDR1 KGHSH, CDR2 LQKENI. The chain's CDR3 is CASSEYTTGELFF. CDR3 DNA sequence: TGTGCCAGCTCCGAATATACTACAGGGGAACTGTTTTTT.

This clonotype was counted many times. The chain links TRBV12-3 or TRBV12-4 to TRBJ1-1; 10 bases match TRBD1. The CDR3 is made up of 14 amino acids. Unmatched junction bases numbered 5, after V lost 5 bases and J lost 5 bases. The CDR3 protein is CASSRQGARTEAFF. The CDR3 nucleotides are TGTGCCAGCAGTCGACAGGGGGCGCGGACTGAAGCTTTCTTT.

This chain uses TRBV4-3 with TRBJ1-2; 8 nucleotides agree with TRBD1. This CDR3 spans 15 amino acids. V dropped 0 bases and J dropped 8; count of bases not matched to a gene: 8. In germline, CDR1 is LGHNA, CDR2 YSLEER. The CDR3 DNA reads TGCGCCAGCAGCCAAGATTCAGGGGGCGTCGGGGGCTACACCTTC. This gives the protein CASSQDSGGVGGYTF.

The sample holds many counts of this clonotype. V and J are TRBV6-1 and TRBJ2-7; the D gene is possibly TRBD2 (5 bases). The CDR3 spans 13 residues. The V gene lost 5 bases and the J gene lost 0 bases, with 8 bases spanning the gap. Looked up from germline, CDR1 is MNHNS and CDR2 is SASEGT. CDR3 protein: CASSYDYSYEQYF. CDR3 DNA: TGTGCCAGCAGTTATGACTACTCCTACGAGCAGTACTTC.

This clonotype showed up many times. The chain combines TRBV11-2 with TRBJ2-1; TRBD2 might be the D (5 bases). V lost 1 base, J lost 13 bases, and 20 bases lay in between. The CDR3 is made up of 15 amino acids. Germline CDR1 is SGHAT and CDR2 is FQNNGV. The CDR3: CASSLGTEVRRNQFF. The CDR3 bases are TGTGCCAGCAGCTTAGGGACGGAGGTGCGGCGGAACCAGTTCTTC. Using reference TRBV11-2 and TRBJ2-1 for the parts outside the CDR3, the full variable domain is EAGVAQSPRYKIIEKRQSVAFWCNPISGHATLYWYQQILGQGPKLLIQFQNNGVVDDSQLPKDRFSAERLKGVDSTLKIQPAKLEDSAVYLCASSLGTEVRRNQFFGPGTRLTVL.

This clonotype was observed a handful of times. CDR3 amino acids: CASRPKNSNQPQHF. The CDR3 nucleotides read TGTGCCAGTAGACCCAAAAATAGCAATCAGCCCCAGCATTTT. This chain joins TRBV19 and TRBJ1-5; unclear D gene. CDR1 and CDR2 from the germline V gene are LNHDA and SQIVND (reference sequence). The ends were cut back, 6 bases at V and 0 bases at J, with 9 bases in the middle. The CDR3 is 14 amino acids.

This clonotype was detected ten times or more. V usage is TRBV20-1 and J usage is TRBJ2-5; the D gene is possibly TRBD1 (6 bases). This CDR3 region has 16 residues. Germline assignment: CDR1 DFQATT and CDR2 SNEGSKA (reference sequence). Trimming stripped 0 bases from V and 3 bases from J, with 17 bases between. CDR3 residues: CSARDKDRNHKETQYF. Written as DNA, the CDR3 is TGCAGTGCTAGAGATAAGGACAGAAATCATAAAGAGACCCAGTACTTC.

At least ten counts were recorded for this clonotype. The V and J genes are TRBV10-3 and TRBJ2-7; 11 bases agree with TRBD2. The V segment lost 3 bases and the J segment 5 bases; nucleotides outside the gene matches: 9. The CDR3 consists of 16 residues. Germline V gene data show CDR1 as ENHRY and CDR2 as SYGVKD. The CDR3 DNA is TGTGCCATCAGTGATACTGTGCTAGCGGGGGGAAACGAGCAGTACTTC. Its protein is CAISDTVLAGGNEQYF.

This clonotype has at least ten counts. The CDR3 loop reads CASSSGRGSYNEQFF. In nucleotides, the CDR3 is TGTGCCAGCAGTTCGGGCAGGGGCTCCTACAATGAGCAGTTCTTC. This chain joins TRBV12-3 or TRBV12-4 and TRBJ2-1; a weak D match, TRBD1 (6 bases). The V end lost 4 bases, the J end lost 0 bases, and 10 bases lay between the germline ends. CDR3 length: 15 residues.

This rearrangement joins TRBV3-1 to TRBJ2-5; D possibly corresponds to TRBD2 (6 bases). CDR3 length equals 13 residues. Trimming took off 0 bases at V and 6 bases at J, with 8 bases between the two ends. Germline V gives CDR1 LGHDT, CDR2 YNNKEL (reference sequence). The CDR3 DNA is TGTGCCAGCAGCCAAGAGGGGGGAAAGACCCAGTACTTC. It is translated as CASSQEGGKTQYF.

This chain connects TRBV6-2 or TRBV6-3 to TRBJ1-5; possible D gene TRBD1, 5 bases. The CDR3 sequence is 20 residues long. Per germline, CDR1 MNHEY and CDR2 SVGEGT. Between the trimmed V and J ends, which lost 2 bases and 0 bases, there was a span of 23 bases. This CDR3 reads CASSYKRRSTQGDSNQPQHF. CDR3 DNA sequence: TGTGCCAGCAGTTACAAACGCCGCTCCACTCAGGGAGATAGCAATCAGCCCCAGCATTTT.

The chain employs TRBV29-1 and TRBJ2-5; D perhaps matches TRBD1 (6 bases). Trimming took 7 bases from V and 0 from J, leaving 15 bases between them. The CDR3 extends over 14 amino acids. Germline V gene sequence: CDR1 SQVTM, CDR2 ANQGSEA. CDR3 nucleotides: TGCAGCGAGACCGGGACAAGGAACCAAGAGACCCAGTACTTC. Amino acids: CSETGTRNQETQYF.

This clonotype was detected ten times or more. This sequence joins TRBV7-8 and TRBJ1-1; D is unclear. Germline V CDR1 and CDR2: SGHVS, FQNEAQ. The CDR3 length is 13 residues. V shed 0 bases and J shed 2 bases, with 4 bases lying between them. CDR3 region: CASSLAINTEAFF. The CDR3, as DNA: TGTGCCAGCAGCTTAGCGATAAACACTGAAGCTTTCTTT.

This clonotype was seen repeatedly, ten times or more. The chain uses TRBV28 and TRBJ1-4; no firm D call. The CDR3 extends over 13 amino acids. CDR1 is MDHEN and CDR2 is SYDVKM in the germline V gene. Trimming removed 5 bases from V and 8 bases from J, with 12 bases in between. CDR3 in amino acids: CASSDRFREKLFF. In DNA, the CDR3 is TGTGCCAGCAGTGACCGTTTTAGGGAAAAACTGTTTTTT.

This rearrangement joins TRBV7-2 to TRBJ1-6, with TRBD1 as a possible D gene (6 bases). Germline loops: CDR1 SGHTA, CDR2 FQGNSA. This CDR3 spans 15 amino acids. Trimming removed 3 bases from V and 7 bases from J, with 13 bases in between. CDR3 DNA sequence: TGTGCCAGCAGCTTCTGGGAGGGGGGGAATTCACCCCTCCACTTT. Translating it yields CASSFWEGGNSPLHF.

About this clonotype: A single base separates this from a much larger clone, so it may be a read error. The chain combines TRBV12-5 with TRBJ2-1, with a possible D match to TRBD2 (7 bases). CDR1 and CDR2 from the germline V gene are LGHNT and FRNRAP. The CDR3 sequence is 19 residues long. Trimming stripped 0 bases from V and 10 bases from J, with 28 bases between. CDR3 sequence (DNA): TGTGCTAGTGGTTTGGTAATTGGAGTGACAGGTTCTAGGGGGGGCGAGCAGTTCTTC. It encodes CASGLVIGVTGSRGGEQFF.

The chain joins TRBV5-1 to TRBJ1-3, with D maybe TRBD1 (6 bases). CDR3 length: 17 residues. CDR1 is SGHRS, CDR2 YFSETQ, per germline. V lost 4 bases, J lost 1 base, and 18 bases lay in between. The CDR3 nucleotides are TGCGCCAGCAGCCAATACGGACAGACCCTTTCTGGAAACACCATATATTTT. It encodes CASSQYGQTLSGNTIYF. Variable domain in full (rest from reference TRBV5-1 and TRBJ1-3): KAGVTQTPRYLIKTRGQQVTLSCSPISGHRSVSWYQQTPGQGLQFLFEYFSETQRNKGNFPGRFSGRQFSNSRSEMNVSTLELGDSALYLCASSQYGQTLSGNTIYFGEGSWLTVV.

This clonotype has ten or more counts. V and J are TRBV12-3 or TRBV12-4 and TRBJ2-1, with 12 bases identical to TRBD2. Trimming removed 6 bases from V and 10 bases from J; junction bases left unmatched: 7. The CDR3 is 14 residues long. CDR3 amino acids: CASSSSGGAREQFF. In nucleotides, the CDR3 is TGTGCCAGCAGCTCTAGCGGGGGGGCTCGGGAGCAGTTCTTC.

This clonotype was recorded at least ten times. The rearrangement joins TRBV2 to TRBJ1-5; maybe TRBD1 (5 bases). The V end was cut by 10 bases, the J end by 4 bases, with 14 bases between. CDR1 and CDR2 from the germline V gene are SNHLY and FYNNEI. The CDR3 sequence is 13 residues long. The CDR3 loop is CATAWEGNQPQHF. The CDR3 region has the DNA TGTGCCACTGCCTGGGAGGGGAATCAGCCCCAGCATTTT.

Here the CDR3 reads CASTMWDRVHEQYF. In DNA, the CDR3 is TGTGCCAGCACTATGTGGGACAGGGTCCACGAGCAGTACTTC. V gene TRBV12-3 or TRBV12-4 combines with J gene TRBJ2-7; 9 nucleotides line up with TRBD1. The CDR3 sequence is 14 residues long. With V trimmed by 7 bases and J by 5 bases, 9 bases remained unmatched.

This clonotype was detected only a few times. CDR3 sequence reads: CASSYPGQPYGYTF. CDR3 nucleotides: TGTGCCAGCAGCTACCCGGGACAGCCCTATGGCTACACCTTC. V gene TRBV7-2 combines with J gene TRBJ1-2; 7 bases line up with TRBD1. Germline V gives CDR1 SGHTA, CDR2 FQGNSA. CDR3 length: 14 residues. With 4 bases clipped from V and 4 bases from J, the junction kept 6 bases outside the gene matches.

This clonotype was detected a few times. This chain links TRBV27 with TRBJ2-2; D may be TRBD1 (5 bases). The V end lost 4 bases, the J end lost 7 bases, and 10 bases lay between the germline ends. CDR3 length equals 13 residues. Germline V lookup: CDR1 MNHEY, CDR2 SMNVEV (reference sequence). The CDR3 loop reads CASSSTEIGELFF. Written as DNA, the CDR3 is TGTGCCAGCAGTTCGACAGAAATCGGGGAGCTGTTTTTT.

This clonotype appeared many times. The CDR3 DNA is TGTGCCAGCAGCACCTTTCAGGTCTCGAACGGGGGCTACACCTTC. This translates into CASSTFQVSNGGYTF. The J gene is TRBJ1-2, the V gene TRBV7-2; D not resolved. The germline gives CDR1 SGHTA, CDR2 FQGNSA. Trimming removed 5 bases at V and 8 bases at J, with 21 bases between. The CDR3 length is 15 residues.

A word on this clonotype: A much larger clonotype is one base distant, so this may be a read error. The CDR3 protein is CASGLRTSNHYEQYF. DNA for the CDR3: TGTGCCAGCGGCTTAAGGACTAGCAACCACTACGAGCAGTACTTC. This chain joins TRBV7-2 and TRBJ2-7; 8 bases align to TRBD2. The CDR3 contains 15 residues. Germline V gene lookup returns CDR1 SGHTA and CDR2 FQGNSA.

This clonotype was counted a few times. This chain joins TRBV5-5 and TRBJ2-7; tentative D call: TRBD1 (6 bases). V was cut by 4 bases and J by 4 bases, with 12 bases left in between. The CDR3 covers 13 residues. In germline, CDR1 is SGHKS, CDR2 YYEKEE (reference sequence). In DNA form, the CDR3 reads TGTGCCAGCAGCACCCAGGGGTGGTACGAGCAGTACTTC. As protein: CASSTQGWYEQYF.